This is a list of T cell receptor beta chains from one sample in a study of long-term antiretroviral therapy in people with HIV. Sequencing used immunoSEQ multiplex PCR; TCRdb keeps in-frame clones, though not all of them. The data hold approximately 45,000 clones, with roughly 86% observed a single time. This specimen was unsorted PBMCs, taken 0.1 years before starting antiretroviral therapy. The receptor set was obtained from a woman between 50 and 59 years old with HIV. CDR3s include the opening cysteine and the closing phenylalanine or tryptophan. A D gene is named only where the DNA matches it firmly. Where a row states a size, it is once, few, many or the class of an expanded clone; other rows omit it.

>14|TRBJ1-1|TRBV5-1|-|TRBD1
CASSWTGGGTEAFF
TGCGCCAGCAGCTGGACAGGGGGCGGCACTGAAGCTTTCTTT
>13|TRBJ1-6|TRBV15|few|-
CATSRTKNSPLHF
TGTGCCACCAGCAGAACTAAAAATTCACCCCTCCACTTT
>14|TRBJ1-3|TRBV11-2|-|-
CASSFTLSMGDLYF
TGTGCCAGCAGCTTCACACTATCCATGGGGGATCTATATTTT
>15|TRBJ1-1|TRBV19|-|-
CASRSQLSVNTEAFF
TGTGCCAGTAGAAGTCAATTATCAGTGAACACTGAAGCTTTCTTT
>15|TRBJ1-3|TRBV14|-|-
CASSQDGGSGNTIYF
TGTGCCAGCAGCCAAGACGGGGGATCTGGAAACACCATATATTTT
>15|TRBJ1-3|TRBV2|-|-
CASSDDRGSGNTIYF
TGTGCCAGCAGTGACGACCGAGGCTCTGGAAACACCATATATTTT
>12|TRBJ2-1|TRBV2|-|-
CASQEQGYEQFF
TGTGCCAGCCAAGAGCAGGGATATGAGCAGTTCTTC
>15|TRBJ2-7|TRBV7-9|-|TRBD1
CASSSRDSRSYEQYF
TGTGCCAGCAGCTCCCGGGACAGTCGCTCCTACGAGCAGTACTTC
>12|TRBJ2-3|TRBV5-3|once|-
CARSRSTDTQYF
TGTGCCAGAAGCCGAAGCACAGATACGCAGTATTTT
>13|TRBJ2-7|TRBV27|-|-
CASSPGTFYEQYF
TGTGCCAGCAGTCCAGGGACTTTCTACGAGCAGTACTTC
>15|TRBJ1-5|TRBV12-5|-|-
CASGLGGRDNQPQHF
TGTGCTAGTGGTTTGGGAGGACGGGACAATCAGCCCCAGCATTTT
>14|TRBJ2-1|TRBV10-3|once|-
CAILRGGSYNEQFF
TGTGCCATCCTTCGAGGGGGCTCCTACAATGAGCAGTTCTTC
>15|TRBJ2-5|TRBV7-2|-|-
CASSLASLTEGLQYF
TGTGCCAGCAGCTTAGCTAGCCTGACTGAGGGGCTCCAGTACTTC
>13|TRBJ1-6|TRBV10-3|-|-
CAISDGDGSPLHF
TGTGCCATCAGTGACGGGGACGGTTCACCCCTCCACTTT
>15|TRBJ2-3|TRBV18|-|TRBD1
CASSLGTGNTDTQYF
TGTGCCAGCTCACTAGGGACAGGTAACACAGATACGCAGTATTTT
>13|TRBJ1-6|TRBV30|-|-
CAWSSERNSPLHF
TGTGCCTGGAGTTCGGAAAGGAATTCACCCCTCCACTTT
>15|TRBJ1-2|TRBV7-2|-|-
CASSSVGRRNYGYTF
TGTGCCAGCAGCTCCGTCGGACGGCGTAACTATGGCTACACCTTC
>20|TRBJ1-6|TRBV5-1|-|-
CASSQGGPGSTAAYNSPLHF
TGCGCCAGCAGCCAAGGAGGCCCGGGGAGTACGGCTGCCTATAATTCACCCCTCCACTTT
>16|TRBJ1-3|TRBV30|-|-
CAWSVQGAKRTNTIYF
TGTGCCTGGAGTGTACAAGGGGCCAAGCGGACCAACACCATATATTTT
>14|TRBJ2-7|TRBV11-2|-|-
CASSLFDGAYEQYF
TGTGCCAGCAGCTTATTCGACGGGGCCTACGAGCAGTACTTC